Listed below are T cell receptor beta chains from one sample, sequenced in a study of blood T cell repertoires in COVID-19. TCRdb keeps only in-frame clones here, not all; method: immunoSEQ multiplex PCR. The data hold approximately 210,000 clones, with 80% to 90% observed a single time. The material sequenced was peripheral blood. The receptors stem from a man aged 25-40 years who had recovered from COVID-19. CDR3s include the opening cysteine and the closing phenylalanine or tryptophan. D genes are given only for firm matches. Clone size is shown for a subset of rows, as once, few, many or a class of expanded clone.

>NA|NA|TRBV10-3|TRBJ1-5
CAISESGGAGNQPQHF
TGTGCCATCAGTGAGTCGGGCGGGGCAGGGAATCAGCCCCAGCATTTT
>TRBD2|NA|TRBV5-1|TRBJ2-2
CASSLDWRGAIPGELFF
TGCGCCAGCAGCTTGGATTGGCGGGGGGCGATCCCCGGGGAGCTGTTTTTT
>NA|few|TRBV5-3|TRBJ2-7
CARSGEEQYF
TGTGCCAGAAGCGGAGAGGAGCAGTACTTC
>NA|NA|TRBV18|TRBJ1-1
CASSPPGSPGDTEAFF
TGTGCCAGCTCACCACCGGGTAGCCCCGGGGACACTGAAGCTTTCTTT
>TRBD1|NA|TRBV25-1|TRBJ1-2
CASSVPGGNYGYTF
TGTGCCAGCAGTGTCCCAGGGGGCAACTATGGCTACACCTTC
>TRBD2|NA|TRBV18|TRBJ2-1
CASSPGTSGGASGYYNEQFF
TGTGCCAGCTCACCCGGGACTAGCGGGGGGGCATCTGGGTACTACAATGAGCAGTTCTTC
>NA|NA|TRBV6-5|TRBJ1-4
CASSYSSGSVNEKLFF
TGTGCCAGCAGTTACTCGTCAGGGTCCGTTAATGAAAAACTGTTTTTT
>NA|NA|TRBV9|TRBJ1-1
CASSGAGAPGAFF
TGTGCCAGCAGCGGAGCGGGAGCCCCAGGAGCTTTCTTT
>NA|few|TRBV25-1|TRBJ1-2
CASWPNYGYTF
TGTGCCAGCTGGCCCAACTATGGCTACACCTTC
>NA|NA|TRBV6-5|TRBJ1-1
CASSLVMNTEAFF
TGTGCCAGCAGTTTAGTTATGAACACTGAAGCTTTCTTT
>TRBD1|NA|TRBV6-5|TRBJ2-4
CASEGLAGGKNIQYF
TGTGCCAGCGAAGGGTTGGCAGGGGGCAAAAACATTCAGTACTTC
>NA|NA|TRBV11-1|TRBJ2-7
CASSRVSSYEQYF
TGTGCCAGCAGCCGAGTTAGCTCCTACGAGCAGTACTTC
>TRBD1|NA|TRBV10-3|TRBJ2-2
CAISEPTTGTGELFF
TGTGCCATCAGTGAGCCTACGACAGGGACCGGGGAGCTGTTTTTT
>NA|NA|TRBV5-1|TRBJ1-1
CASRIQAEAFF
TGCGCCAGCAGAATCCAGGCTGAAGCTTTCTTT
>NA|NA|TRBV27|TRBJ2-3
CASTSGERITDTQYF
TGTGCCAGCACCTCGGGGGAAAGGATCACCGATACGCAGTATTTT
>NA|NA|TRBV7-2|TRBJ2-7
CASSSQVNEQYF
TGTGCCAGCAGCTCCCAGGTAAACGAGCAGTACTTC
>NA|NA|TRBV13|TRBJ2-7
CASSFFLDNSYEQYF
TGTGCCAGCAGCTTTTTTTTGGACAACTCCTACGAGCAGTACTTC
>NA|NA|TRBV19|TRBJ1-2
CASSTRGTLYGYTF
TGTGCCAGTAGTACACGCGGGACTCTCTATGGCTACACCTTC
>NA|NA|TRBV6-5|TRBJ2-4
CASSYQGSKNIQYF
TGTGCCAGCAGTTATCAGGGGTCCAAAAACATTCAGTACTTC
>NA|NA|TRBV5-6|TRBJ1-6
CASSPYRVRSSYNSPLHF
TGTGCCAGCAGCCCATACAGGGTCCGGAGCTCCTATAATTCACCCCTCCACTTT
>TRBD1|NA|TRBV2|TRBJ2-3
CASSVVRDRTTDTQYF
TGTGCCAGCAGCGTCGTCCGGGACAGAACCACAGATACGCAGTATTTT
>NA|NA|TRBV5-1|TRBJ2-1
CASSLIIDEQFF
TGCGCCAGCAGTTTGATTATCGATGAGCAGTTCTTC